This record covers a single TCR beta chain. Its antigen is currently unknown. After constant-region reverse-primer amplification, full-length variable regions underwent semi-nested PCR with Nested Universal Primer A. One entry per CDR3 protein results from TCRdb running MiXCR on the 5' RACE reads. This table holds 5,000 to 6,500 distinct CDR3 sequences, over 45% found once. Memory CD4+ cells were defined as CD4+CD45RO+CD25-. Findings and caveats of the study: Whole repertoires were not studied in the larger cohort, only one V-J beta rearrangement.

The V end lost 6 bases, the J end lost 3 bases, and 15 bases lay between the germline ends. Germline V gene lookup returns CDR1 DFQATT and CDR2 SNEGSKA (reference sequence). The CDR3 runs to 13 residues. This chain joins TRBV20-1 and TRBJ2-7; tentative D call: TRBD1 (6 bases). This sequence was found in a female donor with breast cancer. Sequenced: tumor-infiltrating memory CD4+ T cells sorted from the breast tumor. Subset given: memory CD4+ T cells, CD4+CD45RO+CD25-. The CDR3 DNA follows: TGCAGTGCCACAACCGGGACAAACTACGAGCAGTACTTC. Protein product: CSATTGTNYEQYF.